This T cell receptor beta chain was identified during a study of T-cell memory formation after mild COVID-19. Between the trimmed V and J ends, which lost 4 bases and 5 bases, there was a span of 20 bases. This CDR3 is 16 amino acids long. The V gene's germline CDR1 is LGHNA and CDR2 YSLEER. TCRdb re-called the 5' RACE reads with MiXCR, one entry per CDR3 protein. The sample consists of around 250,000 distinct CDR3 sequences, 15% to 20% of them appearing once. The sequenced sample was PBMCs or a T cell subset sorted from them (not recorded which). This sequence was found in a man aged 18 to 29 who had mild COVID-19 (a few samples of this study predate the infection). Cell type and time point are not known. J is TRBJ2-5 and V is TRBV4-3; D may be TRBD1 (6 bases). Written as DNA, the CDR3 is TGCGCCAGCAGCCCCGAATTCCCAGGGGTGGTGGAGACCCAGTACTTC. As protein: CASSPEFPGVVETQYF.